This T cell receptor beta chain comes out of a study of T cells in Graves' hyperthyroidism and ophthalmopathy. Study-level information: Peripheral blood draws took place at initial diagnosis, ahead of any treatment.

Reasons for excluding patients were uncontrolled infection, other autoimmune disease, pregnancy or lactation. This clonotype was observed at least ten times. What was amplified from RNA transcripts were TCR beta CDR3 regions. TCR CDR3 regions were first amplified by RT-PCR with HTBI primers. Using its own MiXCR run on the multiplex PCR reads, TCRdb lists one record per CDR3 protein. The data hold fewer than 900,000 distinct CDR3 sequences, with about 17% observed a single time. CDR1 and CDR2 (germline): KGHSH, LQKENI. V trimming: 6 bases; J trimming: 0 bases; junction bases outside the gene matches: 1. The CDR3 is 15 amino acids.

This sequence originates from a man aged 18 to 35 with Graves' hyperthyroidism. This sequence joins TRBV18 and TRBJ2-3, with 12 bases matching TRBD2. The material sequenced was blood. The chain's CDR3 is CASSGLAGSTDTQYF. In DNA, the CDR3 is TGTGCCAGCTCCGGACTAGCGGGAAGCACAGATACGCAGTATTTT. The variable domain in full, with the rest retrieved from reference TRBV18 and TRBJ2-3, is NAGVMQNPRHLVRRRGQEARLRCSPMKGHSHVYWYRQLPEEGLKFMVYLQKENIIDESGMPKERFSAEFPKEGPSILRIQQVVRGDSAAYFCASSGLAGSTDTQYFGPGTRLTVL.